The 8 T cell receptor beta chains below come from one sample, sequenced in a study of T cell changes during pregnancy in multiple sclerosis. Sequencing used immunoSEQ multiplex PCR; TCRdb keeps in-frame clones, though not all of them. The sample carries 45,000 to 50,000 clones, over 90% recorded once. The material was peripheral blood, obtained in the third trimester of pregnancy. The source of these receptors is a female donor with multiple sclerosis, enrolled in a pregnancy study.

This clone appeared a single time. CDR3 DNA sequence: TGTGCCAGCACCCCGGACAGGGTGGTAGAGACCCAGTACTTC. Residues: CASTPDRVVETQYF. J is TRBJ2-5 and V is TRBV28, with 8 bases identical to TRBD1. The J segment lost 4 bases and the V segment lost 7 bases, leaving 8 bases of the junction unmatched. CDR1 is MDHEN, CDR2 SYDVKM, per germline. The CDR3 spans 14 residues.

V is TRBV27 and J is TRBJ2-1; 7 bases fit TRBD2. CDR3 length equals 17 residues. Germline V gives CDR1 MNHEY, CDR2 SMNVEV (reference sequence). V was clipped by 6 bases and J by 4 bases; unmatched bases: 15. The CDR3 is CASSWRKGLADYNEQFF. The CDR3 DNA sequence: TGTGCCAGCAGCTGGAGGAAGGGGCTAGCGGATTACAATGAGCAGTTCTTC.

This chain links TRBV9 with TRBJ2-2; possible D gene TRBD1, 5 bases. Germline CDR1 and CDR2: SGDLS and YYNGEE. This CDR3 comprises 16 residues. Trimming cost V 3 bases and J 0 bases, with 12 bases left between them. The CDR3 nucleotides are TGTGCCAGCAGCGCCACAGGTTACGCGAACACCGGGGAGCTGTTTTTT. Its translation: CASSATGYANTGELFF.

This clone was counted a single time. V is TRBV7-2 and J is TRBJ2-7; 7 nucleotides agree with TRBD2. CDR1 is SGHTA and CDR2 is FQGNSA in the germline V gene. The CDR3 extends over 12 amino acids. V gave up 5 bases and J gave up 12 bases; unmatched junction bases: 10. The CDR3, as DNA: TGTGCCAGCAGCCCATATCTGGGAGGGACGTACTTC. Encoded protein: CASSPYLGGTYF.

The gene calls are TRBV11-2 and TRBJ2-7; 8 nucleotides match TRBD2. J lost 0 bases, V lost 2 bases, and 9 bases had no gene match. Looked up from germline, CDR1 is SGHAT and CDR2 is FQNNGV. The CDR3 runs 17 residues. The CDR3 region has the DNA TGTGCCAGCAGCTTATCCGTACTAGCGGACAGCTCCTACGAGCAGTACTTC. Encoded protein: CASSLSVLADSSYEQYF.

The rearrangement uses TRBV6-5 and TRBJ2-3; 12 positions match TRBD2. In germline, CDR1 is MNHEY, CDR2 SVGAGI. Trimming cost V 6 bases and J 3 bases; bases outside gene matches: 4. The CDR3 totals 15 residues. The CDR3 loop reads CASRKLAGGTDTQYF. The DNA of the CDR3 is TGTGCCAGCAGGAAACTAGCGGGAGGTACAGATACGCAGTATTTT.

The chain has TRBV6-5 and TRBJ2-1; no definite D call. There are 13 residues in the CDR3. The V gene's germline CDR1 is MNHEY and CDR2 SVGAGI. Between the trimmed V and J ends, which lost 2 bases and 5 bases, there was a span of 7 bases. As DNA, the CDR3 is TGTGCCAGCAGTTACGGTACGGACAATGAGCAGTTCTTC. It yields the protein CASSYGTDNEQFF.

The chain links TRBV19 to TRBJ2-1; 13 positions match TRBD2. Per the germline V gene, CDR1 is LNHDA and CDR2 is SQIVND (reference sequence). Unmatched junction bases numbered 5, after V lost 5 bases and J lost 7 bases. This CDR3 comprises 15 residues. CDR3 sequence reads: CASSPLAGGTNEQFF. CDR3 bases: TGTGCCAGTAGTCCACTAGCGGGAGGGACTAATGAGCAGTTCTTC.